This TCR beta chain was sequenced during a study of blood T cells in healthy people across ages. Whole-study findings and limits: Naive CD4+ cell counts and diversity both ran higher in long-lived than in aged donors.

CDR1 and CDR2 from the germline V gene are SNHLY and FYNNEI. CDR3 length: 15 residues. V lost 4 bases to trimming and J lost 7 bases; unmatched junction nucleotides: 6. About this clonotype: No antigen is known for it.

Together with a sample-barcoded 5' primer, a J-beta primer mix was included in a second PCR lasting roughly 6 to 12 cycles. TCRdb reprocessed the 5' RACE reads via MiXCR and lists one record per CDR3 protein. The table includes some 1.5 million distinct CDR3 sequences, approximately 43% detected once. The chain couples TRBV2 to TRBJ2-7; 14 bases fit TRBD2. This receptor was identified in a woman between 18 and 29 years old in good health. Sequences were obtained from blood. DNA for the CDR3: TGTGCCAGCAGTGGACTAGCGGGGGGGATTAATGAGCAGTACTTC. Translating it yields CASSGLAGGINEQYF. The variable domain in full, completed from reference TRBV2 and TRBJ2-7, reads EPEVTQTPSHQVTQMGQEVILRCVPISNHLYFYWYRQILGQKVEFLVSFYNNEISEKSEIFDDQFSVERPDGSNFTLKIRSTKLEDSAMYFCASSGLAGGINEQYFGPGTRLTVT.